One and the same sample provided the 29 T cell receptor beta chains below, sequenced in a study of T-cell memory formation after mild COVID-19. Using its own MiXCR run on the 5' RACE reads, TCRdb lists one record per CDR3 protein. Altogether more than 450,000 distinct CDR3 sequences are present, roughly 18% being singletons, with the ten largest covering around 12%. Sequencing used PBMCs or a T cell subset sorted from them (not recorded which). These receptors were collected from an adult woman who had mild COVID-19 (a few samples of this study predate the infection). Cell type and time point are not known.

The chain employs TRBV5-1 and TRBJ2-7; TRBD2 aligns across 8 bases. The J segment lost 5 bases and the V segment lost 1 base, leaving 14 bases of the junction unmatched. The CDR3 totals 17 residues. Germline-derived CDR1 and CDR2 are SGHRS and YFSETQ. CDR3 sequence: CASSLYPPNSGMNEQYF. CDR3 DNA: TGCGCCAGCAGCTTGTATCCGCCAAATAGCGGGATGAACGAGCAGTACTTC.

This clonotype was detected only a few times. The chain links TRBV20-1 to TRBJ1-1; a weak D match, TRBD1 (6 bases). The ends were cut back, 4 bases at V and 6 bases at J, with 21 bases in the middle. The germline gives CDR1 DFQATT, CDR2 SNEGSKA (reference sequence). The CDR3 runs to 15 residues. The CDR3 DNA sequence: TGCAGTGCTATTCTTAACCGGGGGGCAGACGCTGAAGCTTTCTTT. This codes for CSAILNRGADAEAFF.

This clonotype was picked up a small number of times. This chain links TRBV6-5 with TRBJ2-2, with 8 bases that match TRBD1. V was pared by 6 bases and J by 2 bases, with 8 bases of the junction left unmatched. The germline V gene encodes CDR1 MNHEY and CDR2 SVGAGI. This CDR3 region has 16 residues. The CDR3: CASSSWTGLNTGELFF. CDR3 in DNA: TGTGCCAGCAGCTCTTGGACAGGGCTAAACACCGGGGAGCTGTTTTTT.

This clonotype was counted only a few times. The CDR3 sequence: CASSYGGPYGYTF. CDR3 bases: TGTGCCAGCAGTTACGGGGGCCCCTATGGCTACACCTTC. This chain uses TRBV6-5 with TRBJ1-2; a possible D gene is TRBD1 (6 bases). This CDR3 has 13 amino acids. V lost 2 bases to trimming and J lost 4 bases, with 8 bases between them. The germline CDR1 and CDR2 sequences are MNHEY and SVGAGI.

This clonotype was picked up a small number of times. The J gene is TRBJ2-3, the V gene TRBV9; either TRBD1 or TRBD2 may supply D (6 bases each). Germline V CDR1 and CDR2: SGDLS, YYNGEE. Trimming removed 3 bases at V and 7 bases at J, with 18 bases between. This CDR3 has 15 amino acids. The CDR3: CASSEGGPGTYTQYF. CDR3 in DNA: TGTGCCAGCAGCGAGGGGGGACCAGGTACTTATACGCAGTATTTT.

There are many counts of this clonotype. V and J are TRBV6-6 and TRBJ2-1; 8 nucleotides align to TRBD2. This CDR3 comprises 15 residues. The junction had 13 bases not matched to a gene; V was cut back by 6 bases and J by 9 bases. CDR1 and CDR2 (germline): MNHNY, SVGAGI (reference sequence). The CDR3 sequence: CASRPLAGGNSEQFF. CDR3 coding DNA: TGTGCCAGCAGACCCCTCGCGGGAGGAAATAGTGAGCAGTTCTTC.

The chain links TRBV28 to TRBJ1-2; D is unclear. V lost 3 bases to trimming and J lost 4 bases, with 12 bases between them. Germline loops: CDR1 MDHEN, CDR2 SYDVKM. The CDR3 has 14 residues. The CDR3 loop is CASSFNTVFYGYTF. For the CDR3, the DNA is TGTGCCAGCAGTTTTAATACAGTGTTCTATGGCTACACCTTC.

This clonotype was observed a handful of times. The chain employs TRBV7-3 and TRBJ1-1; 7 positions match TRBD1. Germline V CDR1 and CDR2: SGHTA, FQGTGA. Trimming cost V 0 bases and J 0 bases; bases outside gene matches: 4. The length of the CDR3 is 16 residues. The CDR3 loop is CASSLTGQGVNTEAFF. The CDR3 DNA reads TGTGCCAGCAGCTTAACGGGCCAGGGGGTGAACACTGAAGCTTTCTTT.

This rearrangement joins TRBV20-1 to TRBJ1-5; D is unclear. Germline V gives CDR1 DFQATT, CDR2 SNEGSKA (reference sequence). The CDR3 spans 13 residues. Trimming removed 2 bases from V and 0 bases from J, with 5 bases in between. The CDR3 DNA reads TGCAGTGCTAGAAGCGCTAGCAATCAGCCCCAGCATTTT. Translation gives CSARSASNQPQHF.

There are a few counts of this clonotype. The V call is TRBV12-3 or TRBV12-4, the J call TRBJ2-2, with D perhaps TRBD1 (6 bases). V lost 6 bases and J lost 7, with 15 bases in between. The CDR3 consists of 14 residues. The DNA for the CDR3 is TGTGCCAGCAGCGAACAGGGAGTGAGCGGGGAGCTGTTTTTT. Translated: CASSEQGVSGELFF.

CDR3 DNA: TGTGCCAGCAGTTGGACAGGGGCATCCTACGAGCAGTACTTC. Translated, it gives CASSWTGASYEQYF. The chain combines TRBV12-3 or TRBV12-4 with TRBJ2-7, with TRBD1 matching 9 bases. V gave up 4 bases and J gave up 1 base; unmatched junction bases: 2. The CDR3 spans 14 residues.

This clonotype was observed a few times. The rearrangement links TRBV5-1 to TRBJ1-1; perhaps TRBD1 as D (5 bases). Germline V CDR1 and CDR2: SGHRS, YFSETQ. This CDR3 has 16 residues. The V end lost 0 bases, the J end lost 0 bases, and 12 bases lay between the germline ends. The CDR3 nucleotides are TGCGCCAGCAGCTTGGATGGCAGGGCCATGAACACTGAAGCTTTCTTT. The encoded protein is CASSLDGRAMNTEAFF.

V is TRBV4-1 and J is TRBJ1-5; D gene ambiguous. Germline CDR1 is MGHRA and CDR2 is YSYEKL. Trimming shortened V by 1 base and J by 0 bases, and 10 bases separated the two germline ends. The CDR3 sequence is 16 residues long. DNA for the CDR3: TGCGCCAGCAGCCAAGGAGTACTGGTTAGCAATCAGCCCCAGCATTTT. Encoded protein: CASSQGVLVSNQPQHF.

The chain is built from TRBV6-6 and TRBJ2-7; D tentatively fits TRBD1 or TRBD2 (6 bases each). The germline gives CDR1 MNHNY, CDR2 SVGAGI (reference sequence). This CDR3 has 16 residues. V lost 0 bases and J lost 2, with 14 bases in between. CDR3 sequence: CASSYSAGQRTYEQYF. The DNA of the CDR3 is TGTGCCAGCAGTTACTCTGCGGGACAACGAACCTACGAGCAGTACTTC.

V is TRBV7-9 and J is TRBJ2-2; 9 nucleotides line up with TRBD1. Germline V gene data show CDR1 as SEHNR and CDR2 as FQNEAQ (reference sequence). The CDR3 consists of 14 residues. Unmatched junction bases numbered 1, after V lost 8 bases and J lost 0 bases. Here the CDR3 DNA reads TGTGCCAGCGGACAGGGGACGAACACCGGGGAGCTGTTTTTT. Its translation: CASGQGTNTGELFF. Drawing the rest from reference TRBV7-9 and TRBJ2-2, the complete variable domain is DTGVSQNPRHKITKRGQNVTFRCDPISEHNRLYWYRQTLGQGPEFLTYFQNEAQLEKSRLLSDRFSAERPKGSFSTLEIQRTEQGDSAMYLCASGQGTNTGELFFGEGSRLTVL.

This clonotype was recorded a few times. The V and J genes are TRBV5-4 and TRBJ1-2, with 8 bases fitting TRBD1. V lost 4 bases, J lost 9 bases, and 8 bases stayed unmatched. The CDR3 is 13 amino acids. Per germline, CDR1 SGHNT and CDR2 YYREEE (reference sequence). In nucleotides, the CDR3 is TGTGCCAGCAGCGGGACAGGCCTAAGTAGCTACACCTTC. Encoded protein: CASSGTGLSSYTF.

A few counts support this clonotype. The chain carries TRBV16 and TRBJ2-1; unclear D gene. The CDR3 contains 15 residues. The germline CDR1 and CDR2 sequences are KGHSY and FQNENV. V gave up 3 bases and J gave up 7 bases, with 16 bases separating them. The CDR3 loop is CASSHGSPATNEQFF. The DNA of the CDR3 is TGTGCCAGCAGCCATGGATCCCCAGCGACTAATGAGCAGTTCTTC.

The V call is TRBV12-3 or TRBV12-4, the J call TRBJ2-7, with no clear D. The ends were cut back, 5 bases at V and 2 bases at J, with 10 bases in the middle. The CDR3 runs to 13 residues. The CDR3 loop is CASSISRPYEQYF. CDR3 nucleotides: TGTGCCAGCAGTATCTCAAGACCCTACGAGCAGTACTTC.

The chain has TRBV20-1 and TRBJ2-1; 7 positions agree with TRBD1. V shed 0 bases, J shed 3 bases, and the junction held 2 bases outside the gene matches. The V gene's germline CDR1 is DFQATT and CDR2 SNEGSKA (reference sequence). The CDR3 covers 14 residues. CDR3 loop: CSARDRTGYNEQFF. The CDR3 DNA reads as TGCAGTGCTAGAGATCGGACAGGCTACAATGAGCAGTTCTTC.

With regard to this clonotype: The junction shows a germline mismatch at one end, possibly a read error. CDR3 sequence reads: CASSPGLAGSETQYF. The CDR3 region has the DNA TGTGCTAGCAGCCCCGGACTAGCGGGAAGTGAGACCCAGTACTTC. The gene calls are TRBV7-7 and TRBJ2-5, with 12 bases identical to TRBD2. The germline gives CDR1 SSHAT, CDR2 FNYEAQ (reference sequence). The CDR3 is made up of 15 amino acids.

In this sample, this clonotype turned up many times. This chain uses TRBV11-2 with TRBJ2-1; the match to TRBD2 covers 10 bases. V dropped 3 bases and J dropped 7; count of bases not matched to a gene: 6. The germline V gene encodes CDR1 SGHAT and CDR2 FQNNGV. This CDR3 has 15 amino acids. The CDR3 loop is CASSFHLAGVNEQFF. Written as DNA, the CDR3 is TGTGCCAGCAGCTTCCATCTAGCGGGGGTTAATGAGCAGTTCTTC.

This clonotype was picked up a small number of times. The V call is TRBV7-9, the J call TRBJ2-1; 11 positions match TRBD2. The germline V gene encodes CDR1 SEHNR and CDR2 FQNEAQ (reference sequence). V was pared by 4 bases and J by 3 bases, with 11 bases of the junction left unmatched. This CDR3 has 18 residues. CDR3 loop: CASSSPPIAGGIYNEQFF. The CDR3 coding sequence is TGTGCCAGCAGCTCTCCACCAATAGCGGGAGGGATCTACAATGAGCAGTTCTTC.

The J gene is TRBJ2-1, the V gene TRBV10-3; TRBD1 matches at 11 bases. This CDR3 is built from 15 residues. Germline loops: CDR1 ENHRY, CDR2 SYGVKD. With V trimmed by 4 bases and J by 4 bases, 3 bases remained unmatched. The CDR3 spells CAISGGTGGYNEQFF. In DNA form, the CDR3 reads TGTGCCATCAGTGGCGGGACAGGGGGATACAATGAGCAGTTCTTC.

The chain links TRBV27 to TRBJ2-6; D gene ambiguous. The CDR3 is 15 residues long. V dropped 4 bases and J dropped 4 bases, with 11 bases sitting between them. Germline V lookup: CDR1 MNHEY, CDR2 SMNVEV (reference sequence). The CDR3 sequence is CASSSLVGGANVLTF. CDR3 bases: TGTGCCAGCAGTTCACTGGTTGGCGGGGCCAACGTCCTGACTTTC. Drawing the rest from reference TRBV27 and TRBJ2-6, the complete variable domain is EAQVTQNPRYLITVTGKKLTVTCSQNMNHEYMSWYRQDPGLGLRQIYYSMNVEVTDKGDVPEGYKVSRKEKRNFPLILESPSPNQTSLYFCASSSLVGGANVLTFGAGSRLTVL.

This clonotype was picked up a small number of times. CDR3 sequence: CSVGQGGNYGYTF. CDR3 in DNA: TGCAGCGTTGGACAGGGAGGAAACTATGGCTACACCTTC. The chain uses TRBV29-1 and TRBJ1-2; TRBD1 matches 7 bases. Germline CDR1 reads SQVTM; CDR2 reads ANQGSEA. The CDR3 runs 13 residues. After removal of 4 bases from V and 2 bases from J, the junction contained 4 bases not matched to a gene.

The CDR3 DNA sequence: TGCAGTGTGATTAGGGACAGGGCAAGTGGCAATGAGCAGTTCTTC. This sequence encodes CSVIRDRASGNEQFF. The V gene is TRBV20-1, the J gene TRBJ2-1, with 9 nucleotides matching TRBD1. The CDR3 is made up of 15 amino acids. V gave up 7 bases and J gave up 6 bases; unmatched junction bases: 13. CDR1 and CDR2 (germline): DFQATT, SNEGSKA (reference sequence).

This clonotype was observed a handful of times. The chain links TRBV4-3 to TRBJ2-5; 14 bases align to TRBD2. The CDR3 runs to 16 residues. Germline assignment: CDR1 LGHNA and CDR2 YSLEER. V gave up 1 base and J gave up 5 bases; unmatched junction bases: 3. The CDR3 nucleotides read TGCGCCAGCAGCCAAGGACTAGCGGGAGGGGGTGAGACCCAGTACTTC. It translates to CASSQGLAGGGETQYF.

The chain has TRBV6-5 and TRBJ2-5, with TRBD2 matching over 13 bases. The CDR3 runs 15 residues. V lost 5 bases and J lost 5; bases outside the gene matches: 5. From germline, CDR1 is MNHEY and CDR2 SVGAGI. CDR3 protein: CASSATSGRGETQYF. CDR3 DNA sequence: TGTGCCAGCAGTGCCACTAGCGGGAGGGGGGAGACCCAGTACTTC.

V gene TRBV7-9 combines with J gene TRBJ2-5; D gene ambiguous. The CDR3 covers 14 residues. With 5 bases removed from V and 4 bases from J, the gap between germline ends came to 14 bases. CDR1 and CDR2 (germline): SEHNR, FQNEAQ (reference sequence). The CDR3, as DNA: TGTGCCAGCAGCCCACCCGGTAGCCTAGAGACCCAGTACTTC. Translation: CASSPPGSLETQYF.